The clone carrying this TCR beta chain was recorded many times. Its antigen is as yet unknown. Diagnoses rested on clinical symptoms, serum thyroxine and TRAb, thyroid ultrasound and orbital computed tomography. Amplified regions were TCR beta CDR3 sequences from RNA transcripts. HTBI primers drove first-round RT-PCR of the TCR CDR3. TCRdb reprocessed the multiplex PCR reads via MiXCR and lists one record per CDR3 protein. The data contain approximately 600,000 distinct CDR3 sequences, about 15% of them singletons. The sample is drawn from a study of T cells in Graves' hyperthyroidism and ophthalmopathy. Findings of the study overall: Ophthalmopathy was model-predicted a median roughly 6.5 months pre-onset.

Trimming cost V 1 base and J 4 bases; bases outside gene matches: 4. Germline V CDR1 and CDR2: SGHTA, FQGTGA. The CDR3 consists of 15 residues. The sequence was obtained from a woman aged 30 to 39 with Graves' hyperthyroidism that later progressed to Graves' ophthalmopathy. The material sequenced was blood. The rearrangement joins TRBV7-3 to TRBJ2-1; 7 nucleotides align to TRBD1. The CDR3 loop is CASSLSRGQYNEQFF. The CDR3 DNA sequence: TGTGCCAGCAGCTTAAGCAGGGGACAGTACAATGAGCAGTTCTTC.